A selection of T cell receptor beta chains follows, all from one sample in a study of OX40 agonist ivuxolimab in advanced cancers. This table comes from immunoSEQ multiplex PCR, and its TCRdb copy is limited to in-frame clones, with some not included. The repertoire holds some 70,000 clones, with 75% to 85% as singletons. Sequenced here: CD4+ or CD8+ T cells sorted from blood, sampled in a trial of the OX40 agonist ivuxolimab. The source is an adult with an advanced solid tumor such as melanoma, head and neck, liver or kidney cancer. The CDR3 runs from the conserved cysteine through the conserved F or W. D genes are given only for firm matches. Size tells how often a clone was seen (once, few, many) or the class of an expanded clone, and some rows leave it out.

j_gene,abundance,v_gene,d_gene,CDR3nt,CDR3aa
TRBJ2-3,.,TRBV19,TRBD1,TGTGCCAGTAGTTCCCGCGGGGGACAGGGGACTTCATATAGCACAGATACGCAGTATTTT,CASSSRGGQGTSYSTDTQYF
TRBJ2-7,.,TRBV7-2,.,TGTGCCAGCAGCTTATTTTCGGTGGACGAGCAGTACTTC,CASSLFSVDEQYF
TRBJ1-2,once,TRBV6-6,.,TGTGCCAGCACCCCTCGTAGAGAGAAGGATGGCTACACCTTC,CASTPRREKDGYTF
TRBJ2-3,.,TRBV5-1,.,TGCGCCAGCAGCTTGGAGGCAGATACGCAGTATTTT,CASSLEADTQYF
TRBJ2-3,.,TRBV11-3,TRBD2,TGTGCCAGCAGCCTTGGGACTAGCGGGGTCCCGGGCTGGGGTACGCAGTATTTT,CASSLGTSGVPGWGTQYF
TRBJ1-5,.,TRBV19,.,TGTGCCAGTAGTATAACCTCGTCCAGGAACAATCAGCCCCAGCATTTT,CASSITSSRNNQPQHF
TRBJ2-7,medium-sized,TRBV6-5,.,TGTGCCAGCTCACGGCAGTTCTCCTACGAGCAGTACTTC,CASSRQFSYEQYF
TRBJ2-2,.,TRBV30,.,TGTGCCTGGAGGCGAGGGTGGGCCGGGGAGCTGTTTTTT,CAWRRGWAGELFF
TRBJ2-7,.,TRBV7-9,.,TGTGCCAGCAGCTCGGGTAGGGCCTACGAGCAGTACTTC,CASSSGRAYEQYF
TRBJ2-1,.,TRBV7-6,TRBD1,TGTGCCAGCAGCCTGAGGACAGGGGGTTACAATGAGCAGTTCTTC,CASSLRTGGYNEQFF
TRBJ2-3,.,TRBV2,TRBD1,TGTGCCAGCACTGGACAGGATAGGGCCCCAGATACGCAGTATTTT,CASTGQDRAPDTQYF
TRBJ1-1,.,TRBV5-5,.,TGTGCCAGTAGCCTGGGAACAGGAATTCCTGAAGCTTTCTTT,CASSLGTGIPEAFF
TRBJ2-2,.,TRBV6-5,TRBD2,TGTGCCAGCAGTTGGACTAGCCTGAACACCGGGGAGCTGTTTTTT,CASSWTSLNTGELFF
TRBJ1-2,.,TRBV5-1,.,TGCGCCAGCAGCTTGGGAAGGGTCAACTATGGCTACACCTTC,CASSLGRVNYGYTF
TRBJ2-5,.,TRBV7-7,.,TGTGCCAGCAGCCCAACGGGGGAGGAGACCCAGTACTTC,CASSPTGEETQYF
TRBJ2-5,.,TRBV11-2,TRBD1,TGTGCCAGCAGTTCCCAGGGACAGCAGCAAGAGACCCAGTACTTC,CASSSQGQQQETQYF
TRBJ1-5,.,TRBV2,TRBD1,TGTGCCAGCAGTACCGGACAGGGGAATCAGCCCCAGCATTTT,CASSTGQGNQPQHF
TRBJ1-2,.,TRBV5-5,TRBD1,TGTGCCAGCAGCGGGGGGACAGCCCTCTATGGCTACACCTTC,CASSGGTALYGYTF
TRBJ1-2,.,TRBV18,TRBD1,TGTGCCAGCTCACCTGACAGGGGTCTCTATGGCTACACCTTC,CASSPDRGLYGYTF
TRBJ1-2,.,TRBV30,.,TGTGCCTGGAGTCGAGACAGGCCCTATGGCTACACCTTC,CAWSRDRPYGYTF
TRBJ2-3,once,TRBV7-9,.,TGTGCCAGCAGCCGACAGACGGACACAGATACGCAGTATTTT,CASSRQTDTDTQYF
TRBJ1-1,once,TRBV6-1,.,TGTGCCAGCAGTGAAAGGATAGAAGCGGAGTGGTGGGGAAGAATGGACGCTGAAGCTTTCTTT,CASSERIEAEWWGRMDAEAFF
TRBJ1-2,.,TRBV7-2,TRBD1,TGTGCCAGCAGCAGTATGACAGGGGGCAACTATGGCTACACCTTC,CASSSMTGGNYGYTF
TRBJ1-2,.,TRBV5-5,TRBD1,TGTGCCAGCAGCTTGGGTGGTTTACAGGGGACGGGAGGCTACACCTTC,CASSLGGLQGTGGYTF
TRBJ1-2,.,TRBV18,.,TGTGCCAGCTCACCACCGGGGAAGTATGGCTACACCTTC,CASSPPGKYGYTF
TRBJ1-1,.,TRBV7-9,.,TGTGCCAGCAGCTCCGTTCAGGGACGCACTGAAGCTTTCTTT,CASSSVQGRTEAFF
TRBJ1-2,.,TRBV5-1,.,TGCGCCAGCAGCTTAGGGGGGAGAGATGGCTACACCTTC,CASSLGGRDGYTF
TRBJ1-1,.,TRBV30,.,TGTGCCTGGAGTGATCTATTTAGGAACACTGAAGCTTTCTTT,CAWSDLFRNTEAFF
TRBJ2-5,.,TRBV6-5,.,TGTGCCAGCAGCAAGCACAACCCGGGACTCCCTACCCAGTACTTC,CASSKHNPGLPTQYF
TRBJ2-7,few,TRBV7-9,TRBD1,TGTGCCAGCAGCCCGGACAGGGACACCTACGAGCAGTACTTC,CASSPDRDTYEQYF
TRBJ2-1,.,TRBV11-3,.,TGTGCCAGCAGCTTAGGGGGTGAGCAGTTCTTC,CASSLGGEQFF
TRBJ1-5,.,TRBV6-6,.,TGTGCCACGGGGCAGCCCCAGCATTTT,CATGQPQHF
TRBJ1-2,.,TRBV4-3,TRBD1,TGCGCCAGCAGCCAAGGCAGGGTGGACAGGGCCCCCCACTCTGGCTACACCTTC,CASSQGRVDRAPHSGYTF
TRBJ2-6,.,TRBV10-3,.,TGTGCCATCAGTGACTGGCAGGGGAGTGCTGGGGCCAACGTCCTGACTTTC,CAISDWQGSAGANVLTF
TRBJ1-1,.,TRBV10-1,.,TGCGCCAGCAGTGAGGGTTTGGCGAACACTGAAGCTTTCTTT,CASSEGLANTEAFF
TRBJ1-1,.,TRBV4-3,.,TGCGCCAGCAGCCAAGACAAGGGATCTGAAGCTTTCTTT,CASSQDKGSEAFF
TRBJ2-5,.,TRBV2,.,TGTGCCAGCAGTTTGGGTAACACGGGACAACAAGAGACCCAGTACTTC,CASSLGNTGQQETQYF
TRBJ2-6,.,TRBV5-6,.,TGTGCCAGCACGGCAGGGGCCAACGTCCTGACTTTC,CASTAGANVLTF
TRBJ1-5,.,TRBV6-1,TRBD1,TGTGCCAGCAGTGTAAGACAGGGCTGGGGTCAGCCCCAGCATTTT,CASSVRQGWGQPQHF
TRBJ2-7,.,TRBV25-1,.,TGTGCCAGCAGTCATTTTTCGGTGGGGTCCGAGCAGTACTTC,CASSHFSVGSEQYF
TRBJ2-3,.,TRBV4-3,TRBD1,TGCGCCAGCAGCCAAGAAGGGGGCAGGTCAGATACGCAGTATTTT,CASSQEGGRSDTQYF
TRBJ2-2,.,TRBV19,TRBD1,TGTGCCAGTAGTCTCCGGGACAGGGGTACCGGGGAGCTGTTTTTT,CASSLRDRGTGELFF
TRBJ1-2,.,TRBV10-3,.,TGTGCCATCAGTGAAACCGACGGGCGCTATGGCTACACCTTC,CAISETDGRYGYTF
TRBJ1-3,few,TRBV7-8,TRBD1,TGTGCCAGCAGCCCTTTGGGGACAGGGGCTGGAAACACCATATATTTT,CASSPLGTGAGNTIYF
TRBJ1-1,few,TRBV4-1,.,TGCGCCAGCAGCCAAGATATTGTCGGGGTTAGGAACACTGAAGCTTTCTTT,CASSQDIVGVRNTEAFF
TRBJ2-1,.,TRBV11-2,.,TGTGCCAGCAGCTTAGACAGGGTATCCTACAATGAGCAGTTCTTC,CASSLDRVSYNEQFF
TRBJ1-1,.,TRBV6-1,.,TGTGCCAGCAGTGCCCGGACGGATCTTCTCGCTTTCTTT,CASSARTDLLAFF
TRBJ2-7,.,TRBV6-5,.,TGTGCCAGCGGCGGGGACCCCTCCTACGAGCAGTACTTC,CASGGDPSYEQYF
TRBJ1-3,.,TRBV7-6,TRBD1,TGTGCCAGCAGCCTATCCCGACAGGGGGCAATCGCTGGAAACACCATATATTTT,CASSLSRQGAIAGNTIYF